The clone carrying this T cell receptor beta chain was seen at least ten times. What it binds is unknown. The CDR3 length is 16 residues. The TCR library protocol was used to attach unique molecular identifiers. These identifiers were attached to individual cDNA molecules. A single record per CDR3 protein comes from TCRdb applying MiXCR to the 5' RACE reads. The profile shows around 28,000 distinct CDR3 sequences, roughly 4% of them singletons. The data derive from a study of early T cells in non-severe SARS-CoV-2 infection. At the level of the study: The input, bulk RNA from unsorted whole blood, was sequenced, and chains were unpaired.

Findings and caveats of the study: Anti-spike CD8 responses were favored by VDJdb matching, which missed private and CD4 specificities.

The chain couples TRBV21-1 to TRBJ2-5; the table's D call of TRBD2 was not tested on the DNA. TRBV21-1 is tagged as a pseudogene. The origin of this receptor is an adult who was a healthcare worker with PCR-confirmed SARS-CoV-2 infection or an uninfected control (not recorded which). Sequenced material: whole blood. Here the CDR3 reads CASSITSGRTQETQYF. The DNA of the CDR3 is TGTGCCAGCAGCATTACTAGCGGGAGGACCCAAGAGACCCAGTACTTC.